The 31 T cell receptor beta chains presented below share a single source sample, sequenced in a study of cytomegalovirus exposure and HLA in healthy donors. The PCR contained 60 Vbeta and 13 Jbeta primers. Sequenced by immunoSEQ multiplex PCR; TCRdb stores in-frame clones only, minus some. The sample includes 120,000 or so clones, roughly 80% of them seen just once. Sequencing was performed on PBMCs. The receptors were gathered from a man younger than 40 in good health and CMV-seropositive.

This chain uses TRBV19 with TRBJ2-3, with TRBD1 matching over 12 bases. Germline-derived CDR1 and CDR2 are LNHDA and SQIVND (reference sequence). V shed 4 bases, J shed 4 bases, and the junction held 3 bases outside the gene matches. This CDR3 is built from 15 residues. As DNA, the CDR3 is TGTGCCAGTAGTAGCCGGGACAGGGGGCCAGATACGCAGTATTTT. As protein: CASSSRDRGPDTQYF.

This clone was recorded only once. The chain carries TRBV27 and TRBJ1-2; unclear D gene. The CDR3 totals 14 residues. Trimming stripped 2 bases from V and 6 bases from J, with 13 bases between. Germline V gene sequence: CDR1 MNHEY, CDR2 SMNVEV (reference sequence). The CDR3 DNA reads TGTGCCAGCAGTTTAAAACAGTCATTGGATGGCTACACCTTC. It is translated as CASSLKQSLDGYTF.

V usage is TRBV28 and J usage is TRBJ2-2; 9 bases fit TRBD2. Germline CDR1 MDHEN, CDR2 SYDVKM. The CDR3 consists of 16 residues. V gave up 6 bases and J gave up 5 bases; unmatched junction bases: 10. CDR3 sequence (DNA): TGTGCCAGCAGCTTCCGGAGCGGGGGGTATACCGGGGAGCTGTTTTTT. Its translation is CASSFRSGGYTGELFF.

The rearrangement joins TRBV9 to TRBJ2-5; D gene unclear. V was shortened by 2 bases and J by 3 bases, with 11 bases between the two germline ends. The CDR3 is 14 residues long. Germline V lookup: CDR1 SGDLS, CDR2 YYNGEE. The CDR3 protein is CASSVGLPEETQYF. The CDR3 nucleotides are TGTGCCAGCAGCGTCGGTCTACCGGAAGAGACCCAGTACTTC.

V usage is TRBV4-3 and J usage is TRBJ1-6, with TRBD1 matching over 9 bases. The CDR3 length is 16 residues. The germline gives CDR1 LGHNA, CDR2 YSLEER. V dropped 2 bases and J dropped 9; count of bases not matched to a gene: 8. The CDR3 DNA reads TGCGCCAGCAGCCAACGACCGGGACAGGGCGTTTCACCCCTCCACTTT. Translation: CASSQRPGQGVSPLHF.

Only one count was recorded for this clone. V is TRBV2 and J is TRBJ2-3; 9 bases are a match to TRBD2. The V and J ends lost 4 bases and 6 bases, in that order; junction bases with no gene match: 17. Germline-derived CDR1 and CDR2 are SNHLY and FYNNEI. CDR3 length: 18 residues. Here the CDR3 reads CASSAPRLGLANPDTQYF. For the CDR3, the DNA is TGTGCCAGCAGTGCCCCAAGGTTGGGACTAGCAAATCCGGATACGCAGTATTTT. Supplemented by reference TRBV2 and TRBJ2-3, the full variable domain reads EPEVTQTPSHQVTQMGQEVILRCVPISNHLYFYWYRQILGQKVEFLVSFYNNEISEKSEIFDDQFSVERPDGSNFTLKIRSTKLEDSAMYFCASSAPRLGLANPDTQYFGPGTRLTVL.

This clone was observed a few times. The rearrangement joins TRBV5-1 to TRBJ2-3; TRBD1 agrees at 9 bases. The CDR3 consists of 16 residues. Germline CDR1 reads SGHRS; CDR2 reads YFSETQ. With V trimmed by 0 bases and J by 2 bases, 4 bases remained unmatched. CDR3 DNA: TGCGCCAGCAGCTTGGCCTGGGACAGGGACACAGATACGCAGTATTTT. It codes for CASSLAWDRDTDTQYF. The full variable domain, completed using reference TRBV5-1 and TRBJ2-3, is KAGVTQTPRYLIKTRGQQVTLSCSPISGHRSVSWYQQTPGQGLQFLFEYFSETQRNKGNFPGRFSGRQFSNSRSEMNVSTLELGDSALYLCASSLAWDRDTDTQYFGPGTRLTVL.

This clone was counted a single time. The V and J genes are TRBV27 and TRBJ1-6, with 8 bases matching TRBD1. The V gene end was trimmed by 4 bases and the J gene end by 7 bases; junction bases not matched to a gene: 12. Germline V gene lookup returns CDR1 MNHEY and CDR2 SMNVEV (reference sequence). The CDR3 totals 17 residues. The CDR3 reads CASSSPLRQGKNSPLHF. The CDR3 nucleotides are TGTGCCAGCAGTTCACCCCTAAGACAGGGGAAAAATTCACCCCTCCACTTT.

The chain employs TRBV5-6 and TRBJ1-1, with D possibly being TRBD1 (5 bases). In germline, CDR1 is SGHDT, CDR2 YYEEEE. This CDR3 region has 13 residues. V was clipped by 3 bases and J by 6 bases, with 12 bases between them. In DNA form, the CDR3 reads TGTGCCAGCAGCTCGGAAGACAGCCCTGAAGCTTTCTTT. Translation: CASSSEDSPEAFF.

The V and J genes are TRBV27 and TRBJ2-1; D possibly corresponds to TRBD2 (6 bases). The V gene's germline CDR1 is MNHEY and CDR2 SMNVEV (reference sequence). This CDR3 has 17 residues. The V gene lost 0 bases and the J gene lost 1 base, with 13 bases spanning the gap. The CDR3 DNA sequence: TGTGCCAGCAGTTTATCCTGGTCTAGCGTTTCCTACAATGAGCAGTTCTTC. It specifies CASSLSWSSVSYNEQFF.

The chain uses TRBV6-1 and TRBJ1-2; 9 bases align to TRBD1. CDR3 length: 19 amino acids. V lost 2 bases, J lost 3 bases, and 16 bases stayed unmatched. Germline V gene lookup returns CDR1 MNHNS and CDR2 SASEGT. CDR3 region: CASSEPGQGWGTVYYGYTF. The CDR3 nucleotides are TGTGCCAGCAGTGAACCGGGACAGGGTTGGGGTACCGTATACTATGGCTACACCTTC.

The gene calls are TRBV5-6 and TRBJ1-4; TRBD1 matches 8 bases. This CDR3 is built from 15 residues. Trimming cost V 0 bases and J 4 bases; bases outside gene matches: 2. Germline values: CDR1 SGHDT, CDR2 YYEEEE. In DNA, the CDR3 is TGTGCCAGCAGCTTGGGGACAGGGAATAATGAAAAACTGTTTTTT. Its protein product is CASSLGTGNNEKLFF.

The chain employs TRBV4-1 and TRBJ2-2; D is ambiguous. Germline CDR1 and CDR2: MGHRA and YSYEKL. This CDR3 comprises 16 residues. V was clipped by 2 bases and J by 1 base, with 11 bases between them. The CDR3 spells CASSQTQRQNTGELFF. The CDR3 region has the DNA TGCGCCAGCAGCCAAACACAGAGACAGAACACCGGGGAGCTGTTTTTT.

The rearrangement links TRBV4-1 to TRBJ1-1; D possibly corresponds to TRBD1 (6 bases). V was shortened by 0 bases and J by 5 bases, with 25 bases between the two germline ends. The germline V gene encodes CDR1 MGHRA and CDR2 YSYEKL. The CDR3 is 19 residues long. CDR3 protein: CASSQDSRGAQGEKTEAFF. The DNA of the CDR3 is TGCGCCAGCAGCCAAGATAGTCGGGGGGCGCAGGGCGAAAAAACTGAAGCTTTCTTT.

V is TRBV13 and J is TRBJ1-2; D may be TRBD1 (6 bases). Germline CDR1 reads PRHDT; CDR2 reads FYEKMQ (reference sequence). V dropped 0 bases and J dropped 8 bases, with 13 bases sitting between them. The CDR3 totals 14 residues. The CDR3 loop is CASSLGRTQGGYTF. CDR3 bases: TGTGCCAGCAGCTTAGGCAGGACTCAGGGGGGCTACACCTTC.

The chain employs TRBV27 and TRBJ2-7; 7 positions agree with TRBD1. This CDR3 contains 15 residues. Germline V gene data show CDR1 as MNHEY and CDR2 as SMNVEV (reference sequence). With 2 bases clipped from V and 1 base from J, the junction kept 5 bases outside the gene matches. CDR3 sequence reads: CASSLGTDLSYEQYF. The DNA of the CDR3 is TGTGCCAGCAGTTTAGGGACAGACCTTTCCTACGAGCAGTACTTC.

The table lists this clone with a few counts. The chain joins TRBV19 to TRBJ2-7, with TRBD2 as a possible D gene (6 bases). Germline V lookup: CDR1 LNHDA, CDR2 SQIVND (reference sequence). The CDR3 totals 14 residues. V was clipped by 7 bases and J by 0 bases, with 13 bases between them. For the CDR3, the DNA is TGTGCCAGTAAATTGGAGGGAATCTCCTACGAGCAGTACTTC. Translated: CASKLEGISYEQYF.

This clone has ten or more counts. V usage is TRBV6-6 and J usage is TRBJ2-3; 7 bases align to TRBD2. The CDR3 is 13 residues long. Germline CDR1 MNHNY, CDR2 SVGAGI (reference sequence). The trim removed 11 bases at V and 0 bases at J, leaving 5 bases unmatched. DNA of the CDR3: TGTGCCGGAAGCGGGGCTAGCACAGATACGCAGTATTTT. Residues: CAGSGASTDTQYF.

The CDR3 DNA sequence: TGTGCCAGCAGCCCCCGAAGTCGGACTAGCGGGGGGGCCGGTACGCAGTATTTT. This translates into CASSPRSRTSGGAGTQYF. The chain employs TRBV2 and TRBJ2-3; 15 bases are shared with TRBD2. The germline V gene encodes CDR1 SNHLY and CDR2 FYNNEI. The ends lost 6 bases at V and 8 bases at J; junction bases unmatched: 15. The CDR3 extends over 18 amino acids.

The chain couples TRBV5-8 to TRBJ2-5, with a tentative D call TRBD2 (6 bases). The CDR3 has 13 amino acids. Germline V gene data show CDR1 as SGHTS and CDR2 as YDEGEE. V lost 4 bases to trimming and J lost 5 bases, with 12 bases between them. The CDR3 loop is CASSPTSSETQYF. The DNA for the CDR3 is TGTGCCAGCAGCCCAACTAGCTCTGAGACCCAGTACTTC. Full variable domain (missing parts from reference TRBV5-8 and TRBJ2-5): EAGVTQSPTHLIKTRGQQATLRCSPISGHTSVYWYQQALGLGLQFLLWYDEGEERNRGNFPPRFSGRQFPNYSSELNVNALELEDSALYLCASSPTSSETQYFGPGTRLLVL.

The V call is TRBV7-9, the J call TRBJ2-5; D possibly corresponds to TRBD2 (6 bases). The CDR3 consists of 14 residues. With 0 bases removed from V and 5 bases from J, the gap between germline ends came to 10 bases. Germline CDR1 is SEHNR and CDR2 is FQNEAQ (reference sequence). CDR3 in DNA: TGTGCCAGCAGCTTAGCGGCCAGCGGGGAGACCCAGTACTTC. This sequence encodes CASSLAASGETQYF.

Note on this clone: Other DNA variants within this sample encode the same CDR3. This chain connects TRBV19 to TRBJ1-4; TRBD1 agrees at 8 bases. Germline V gene data show CDR1 as LNHDA and CDR2 as SQIVND (reference sequence). The CDR3 length is 15 residues. The V segment lost 3 bases and the J segment 10 bases; nucleotides outside the gene matches: 10. The CDR3 region has the DNA TGTGCCAGTAGTATCCCGGACAGGGTCAAGGGAAAACTGTTTTTT. Amino acid sequence: CASSIPDRVKGKLFF.

This clone came up once. This rearrangement joins TRBV19 to TRBJ2-3; 14 nucleotides align to TRBD2. V lost 6 bases, J lost 8 bases, and 4 bases stayed unmatched. The germline gives CDR1 LNHDA, CDR2 SQIVND (reference sequence). The CDR3 consists of 14 residues. The CDR3 is CASSGTSGGLTQYF. For the CDR3, the DNA is TGTGCCAGTAGCGGGACTAGCGGGGGACTTACGCAGTATTTT. The variable domain in full, completed from reference TRBV19 and TRBJ2-3, reads DGGITQSPKYLFRKEGQNVTLSCEQNLNHDAMYWYRQDPGQGLRLIYYSQIVNDFQKGDIAEGYSVSREKKESFPLTVTSAQKNPTAFYLCASSGTSGGLTQYFGPGTRLTVL.

The chain uses TRBV6-1 and TRBJ1-1; a possible D gene is TRBD1 (5 bases). CDR1 is MNHNS and CDR2 is SASEGT in the germline V gene. This CDR3 spans 15 amino acids. Trimming stripped 2 bases from V and 0 bases from J, with 10 bases between. Written as DNA, the CDR3 is TGTGCCAGCAGTGAAACAGGCACGCTGAACACTGAAGCTTTCTTT. Amino acid sequence: CASSETGTLNTEAFF.

V is TRBV15 and J is TRBJ2-1, with D tentatively TRBD1 (6 bases). The CDR3 runs 14 residues. The germline gives CDR1 LNHNV, CDR2 YYDKDF (reference sequence). Trimming removed 6 bases at V and 8 bases at J, with 17 bases between. For the CDR3, the DNA is TGTGCCACCAGAGAATCGAACAGGGAGTATGAGCAGTTCTTC. Translation gives CATRESNREYEQFF.

This clone was seen more than once but under ten times. The rearrangement links TRBV25-1 to TRBJ2-3, with D maybe TRBD1 (5 bases). This CDR3 has 15 amino acids. The germline V gene has CDR1 MGHDK and CDR2 SYGVNS. Trimming removed 3 bases from V and 3 bases from J, with 13 bases in between. DNA for the CDR3: TGTGCCAGCAGTGACTCTGGGAAGGGGACAGATACGCAGTATTTT. This codes for CASSDSGKGTDTQYF.

The chain uses TRBV19 and TRBJ2-2, with D maybe TRBD1 (5 bases). The CDR3 runs 21 residues. From germline, CDR1 is LNHDA and CDR2 SQIVND (reference sequence). With 3 bases removed from V and 4 bases from J, the gap between germline ends came to 30 bases. In DNA form, the CDR3 reads TGTGCCAGTAGTATTTTGTTGCAGGGTCCAGGACACCTCTTGAGCACCGGGGAGCTGTTTTTT. As protein: CASSILLQGPGHLLSTGELFF.

For this clone: Other DNA sequences from this sample encode an identical CDR3 as well. The genes are TRBV5-1 and TRBJ2-4; TRBD2 aligns across 13 bases. J was trimmed by 0 bases and V by 5 bases; bases with no gene match: 11. The germline gives CDR1 SGHRS, CDR2 YFSETQ. The CDR3 has 19 residues. The CDR3 region is CASREPGLAGSLAKNIQYF. In DNA form, the CDR3 reads TGCGCCAGCAGGGAACCGGGACTAGCGGGGTCACTAGCCAAAAACATTCAGTACTTC.

This chain connects TRBV7-9 to TRBJ2-1; 8 bases match TRBD2. Unmatched junction bases numbered 15, after V lost 5 bases and J lost 3 bases. The CDR3 covers 18 residues. The germline gives CDR1 SEHNR, CDR2 FQNEAQ (reference sequence). The CDR3 nucleotides read TGTGCCAGCAGCCGCCGTGCTACTTCCGGGACTAGCTACAATGAGCAGTTCTTC. Amino acid sequence: CASSRRATSGTSYNEQFF.

V is TRBV21-1 and J is TRBJ2-4; the D segment call TRBD1 is taken from the table without a DNA check. TRBV21-1 represents a pseudogene. The CDR3 covers 14 residues. Written as DNA, the CDR3 is TGTGCCAGCAGCCTCCCTTTGGCCCCTGCCAAAAAGTACTTC. Residues: CASSLPLAPAKKYF.

The genes are TRBV29-1 and TRBJ1-1, with 9 bases lining up with TRBD1. The germline V gene encodes CDR1 SQVTM and CDR2 ANQGSEA. There are 13 residues in the CDR3. Trimming removed 4 bases from V and 5 bases from J; junction bases left unmatched: 5. Here the CDR3 reads CSVGRQGETEAFF. In nucleotides, the CDR3 is TGCAGCGTTGGACGACAGGGGGAGACTGAAGCTTTCTTT. Combining the CDR3 with reference TRBV29-1 and TRBJ1-1 gives the whole variable domain SAVISQKPSRDICQRGTSLTIQCQVDSQVTMMFWYRQQPGQSLTLIATANQGSEATYESGFVIDKFPISRPNLTFSTLTVSNMSPEDSSIYLCSVGRQGETEAFFGQGTRLTVV.